This is a list of T cell receptor beta chains from one sample in a study of blood T cell repertoires in COVID-19. Generated by immunoSEQ multiplex PCR, the TCRdb table keeps only in-frame clones and is missing some. This sample has about 150,000 clones, with approximately 86% found just once. Sequenced sample: peripheral blood. These receptors all come from a woman aged 70-85 years with acute or convalescent COVID-19. Both conserved end residues are part of each CDR3. D genes are given only for firm matches. Clone size appears in some rows only: once, few, many, or a class for an expanded clone.

TRBD1 - TRBJ2-1 TRBV29-1 TGCAGCGTACGCGACAGGGGTTCCTACAATGAGCAGTTCTTC CSVRDRGSYNEQFF
TRBD2 - TRBJ2-1 TRBV11-1 TGTGCCAGTAGGCCCCGGGGGGGTGGATACAATGAGCAGTTCTTC CASRPRGGGYNEQFF
TRBD1 - TRBJ1-2 TRBV29-1 TGCAGCGTGGAGCTACAGGGGAACTATGGCTACACCTTC CSVELQGNYGYTF
TRBD1 - TRBJ1-6 TRBV7-8 TGTGCCAGCAGCCACCGGGACAGGGGGAATTCACCCCTCCACTTT CASSHRDRGNSPLHF
- - TRBJ2-1 TRBV4-1 TGCGCCAGCAACGGAGGCAATGAGCAGTTCTTC CASNGGNEQFF
- - TRBJ1-1 TRBV18 TGTGCCAGCTCCCTCGGGGGGGCGAACACTGAAGCTTTCTTT CASSLGGANTEAFF
- - TRBJ1-1 TRBV27 TGTGCCAGCAGCCTAATGGGGGGTACTGAAGCTTTCTTT CASSLMGGTEAFF
- - TRBJ1-2 TRBV18 TGTGCCAGCTCGCCGAATTGGCAGGTGCGAGGCTACACCTTC CASSPNWQVRGYTF
- once TRBJ1-1 TRBV6-5 TGTGCCAGCAGTTACATGGACACGGGCACTGAAGCTTTCTTT CASSYMDTGTEAFF
- - TRBJ1-1 TRBV6-5 TGTGCCAGCAGTTACCGCCGGGATGAAGCTTTCTTT CASSYRRDEAFF
- - TRBJ1-2 TRBV5-1 TGCGCCAGCAGCTTGGGAGGGCCCAACTATGGCTACACCTTC CASSLGGPNYGYTF
TRBD1 once TRBJ2-3 TRBV5-1 TGCGCCAGCAGCATTGGGACAGGGGGACCAGATACGCAGTATTTT CASSIGTGGPDTQYF
- - TRBJ1-6 TRBV7-2 TGTGCCAGCAGCTTTTACCGACAGGAGATTACCCTCCACTTT CASSFYRQEITLHF
TRBD2 - TRBJ2-5 TRBV15 TGTGCCACCAGCAGACAGGGCGGGGGGGAGACCCAGTACTTC CATSRQGGGETQYF
- few TRBJ1-5 TRBV6-6 TGTGCCAGCACGAGCCAGGGCAATCAGCCCCAGCATTTT CASTSQGNQPQHF
- - TRBJ1-1 TRBV18 TGTGCCAGCTCACCGGTTACGGGAAAGGGGGTAAACACTGAAGCTTTCTTT CASSPVTGKGVNTEAFF
TRBD2 - TRBJ2-6 TRBV5-6 TGTGCCAGCAGCAGAACGGGAGGCAGGGTCCTTTCTGGGGCCAACGTCCTGACTTTC CASSRTGGRVLSGANVLTF